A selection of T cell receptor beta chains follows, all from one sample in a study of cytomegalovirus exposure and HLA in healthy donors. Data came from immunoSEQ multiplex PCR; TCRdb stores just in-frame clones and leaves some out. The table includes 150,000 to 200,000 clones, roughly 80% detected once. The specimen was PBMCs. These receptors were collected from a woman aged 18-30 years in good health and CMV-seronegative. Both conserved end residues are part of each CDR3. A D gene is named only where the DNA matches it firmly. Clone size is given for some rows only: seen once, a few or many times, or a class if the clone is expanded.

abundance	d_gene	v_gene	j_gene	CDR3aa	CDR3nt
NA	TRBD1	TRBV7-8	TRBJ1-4	CASSRRVGDRETTNEKLFF	TGTGCCAGCAGCCGAAGAGTCGGGGACAGGGAAACAACTAATGAAAAACTGTTTTTT
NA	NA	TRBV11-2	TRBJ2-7	CASSLVRGSEQYF	TGTGCCAGCAGCTTGGTACGAGGGAGCGAGCAGTACTTC
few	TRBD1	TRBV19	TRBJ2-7	CASKGTGTYEQYF	TGTGCCAGTAAGGGGACAGGGACCTACGAGCAGTACTTC
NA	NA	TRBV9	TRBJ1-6	CASSVDGGEGRNSPLHF	TGTGCCAGCAGCGTAGATGGAGGGGAGGGTAGGAATTCACCCCTCCACTTT
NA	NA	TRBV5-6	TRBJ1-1	CASSSLPETAKNTEAFF	TGTGCCAGCAGCTCCCTACCTGAGACAGCCAAGAACACTGAAGCTTTCTTT
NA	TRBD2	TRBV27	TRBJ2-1	CASSPGPGGSYNEQFF	TGTGCCAGCAGTCCGGGACCGGGAGGCTCCTACAATGAGCAGTTCTTC
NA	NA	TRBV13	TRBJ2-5	CASSLGQEETQYF	TGTGCCAGCAGCTTAGGCCAGGAAGAGACCCAGTACTTC
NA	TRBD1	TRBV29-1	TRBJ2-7	CSVAGTGKFREQYF	TGCAGCGTCGCCGGGACAGGGAAGTTTAGGGAGCAGTACTTC
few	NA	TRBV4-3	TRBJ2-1	CASSQDWANEQFF	TGCGCCAGCAGCCAAGACTGGGCCAATGAGCAGTTCTTC
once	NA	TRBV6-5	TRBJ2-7	CASSYGPSYEQYF	TGTGCCAGCAGTTACGGGCCTTCCTACGAGCAGTACTTC
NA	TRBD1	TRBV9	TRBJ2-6	CASSARRREPGTARLSGANVLTF	TGTGCCAGCAGCGCCAGGAGGCGAGAGCCAGGGACAGCGAGGCTCTCTGGGGCCAACGTCCTGACTTTC
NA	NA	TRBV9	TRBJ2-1	CASSPSSASALRDEQFF	TGTGCCAGCAGCCCTAGTAGCGCCTCAGCCCTGCGCGATGAGCAGTTCTTC
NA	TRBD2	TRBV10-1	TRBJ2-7	CASSESRTSGVYEQYF	TGCGCCAGCAGTGAGTCGAGGACTAGCGGGGTGTACGAGCAGTACTTC